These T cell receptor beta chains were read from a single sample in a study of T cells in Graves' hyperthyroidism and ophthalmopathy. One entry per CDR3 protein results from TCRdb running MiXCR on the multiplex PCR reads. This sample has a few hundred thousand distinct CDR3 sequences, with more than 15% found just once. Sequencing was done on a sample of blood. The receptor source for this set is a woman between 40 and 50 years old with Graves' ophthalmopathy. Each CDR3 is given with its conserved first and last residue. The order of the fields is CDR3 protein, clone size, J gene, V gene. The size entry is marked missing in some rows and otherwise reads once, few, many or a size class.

CDR3: CASSVVTGRVNSPLHF
size: many
J: TRBJ1-6
V: TRBV6-1

CDR3: CASSPPGQGANQPQHF
size: few
J: TRBJ1-5
V: TRBV28

CDR3: CSASRGLYYNEQFF
size: many
J: TRBJ2-1
V: TRBV20-1

CDR3: CASSYSGQGPTDTQYF
size: many
J: TRBJ2-3
V: TRBV6-5

CDR3: CVISESTDNEQFF
size: .
J: TRBJ2-1
V: TRBV10-3

CDR3: CASSHTPPNSPLHF
size: .
J: TRBJ1-6
V: TRBV27

CDR3: CASSGTSGGKYEQFF
size: many
J: TRBJ2-1
V: TRBV6-1

CDR3: CSARDQRRSYEQYF
size: .
J: TRBJ2-7
V: TRBV20-1

CDR3: CASSPTGTGHEKLFF
size: .
J: TRBJ1-4
V: TRBV18

CDR3: CASSQARSGGAYEQYF
size: few
J: TRBJ2-7
V: TRBV4-1

CDR3: CSARPRRGGVETQYF
size: many
J: TRBJ2-5
V: TRBV20-1

CDR3: CASSEGTSGGSSYNEQFF
size: few
J: TRBJ2-1
V: TRBV10-3

CDR3: CASSQRQSNSPLHF
size: many
J: TRBJ1-6
V: TRBV3-1

CDR3: CASSLTGGDSPLHF
size: .
J: TRBJ1-6
V: TRBV7-3

CDR3: CASRKGSSWTDTQYF
size: .
J: TRBJ2-3
V: TRBV19

CDR3: CASSLSGIYEQFF
size: many
J: TRBJ2-1
V: TRBV27

CDR3: CASSQSGSEQFF
size: .
J: TRBJ2-1
V: TRBV3-1

CDR3: CASRPGTSGGAVTGELFF
size: few
J: TRBJ2-2
V: TRBV5-4

CDR3: CAWGTGGAYEQYF
size: many
J: TRBJ2-7
V: TRBV30

CDR3: CASSQGIPRNTEAFF
size: many
J: TRBJ1-1
V: TRBV28

CDR3: CSAPGANEQYF
size: many
J: TRBJ2-7
V: TRBV20-1

CDR3: CASRGDHGYTF
size: once
J: TRBJ1-2
V: TRBV19

CDR3: CASSPLHLAGGVDTQYF
size: .
J: TRBJ2-3
V: TRBV18

CDR3: CASRRTGSNEQFF
size: .
J: TRBJ2-1
V: TRBV27

CDR3: CASSQFGGTEAFF
size: few
J: TRBJ1-1
V: TRBV5-1

CDR3: CGTRGSHSGRRTYNEQFF
size: few
J: TRBJ2-1
V: TRBV6-1

CDR3: CASSFLDRLDTGELFF
size: few
J: TRBJ2-2
V: TRBV27

CDR3: CASRRTGVKGKGTDTQYF
size: many
J: TRBJ2-3
V: TRBV3-1

CDR3: CAIETAGGQTEAFF
size: many
J: TRBJ1-1
V: TRBV12-3/TRBV12-4

CDR3: CSASGTQYF
size: .
J: TRBJ2-5
V: TRBV20-1

CDR3: CASSLTGPYNSPLHF
size: .
J: TRBJ1-6
V: TRBV27

CDR3: CASSLAGGQGQPQHF
size: many
J: TRBJ1-5
V: TRBV7-9

CDR3: CASSSDRINSPLHF
size: many
J: TRBJ1-6
V: TRBV11-2

CDR3: CASRQQGYSPLHF
size: many
J: TRBJ1-6
V: TRBV12-3/TRBV12-4

CDR3: CASTMWGPTDTQYF
size: .
J: TRBJ2-3
V: TRBV28

CDR3: CASSRRDRDTGELFF
size: many
J: TRBJ2-2
V: TRBV18

CDR3: CASSAARETQYF
size: many
J: TRBJ2-5
V: TRBV2

CDR3: CASRGLEQYF
size: few
J: TRBJ2-7
V: TRBV2

CDR3: CAGEASLEAFF
size: few
J: TRBJ1-1
V: TRBV30

CDR3: CASSYVRTYSNQPQHF
size: few
J: TRBJ1-5
V: TRBV6-5

CDR3: CASPTGDRGAYGYTF
size: many
J: TRBJ1-2
V: TRBV6-1

CDR3: CSVGSGAEQYF
size: few
J: TRBJ2-7
V: TRBV29-1

CDR3: CASSRVGSYGYTF
size: few
J: TRBJ1-2
V: TRBV5-4

CDR3: CASSQDGPTHSSTDTQYF
size: .
J: TRBJ2-3
V: TRBV4-2

CDR3: CASRTGLEGYEQYF
size: many
J: TRBJ2-7
V: TRBV28

CDR3: CAWTRQRNTEAFF
size: many
J: TRBJ1-1
V: TRBV30

CDR3: CSVHTGEREKLFF
size: .
J: TRBJ1-4
V: TRBV29-1

CDR3: CASSSTGRDTEAFF
size: .
J: TRBJ1-1
V: TRBV6-2/TRBV6-3

CDR3: CASSSGSETQYF
size: many
J: TRBJ2-5
V: TRBV28